This T cell receptor (beta chain) was captured in a study of T cell responses to AZD1222 COVID-19 vaccine. V was shortened by 0 bases and J by 5 bases, with 8 bases between the two germline ends. This CDR3 has 14 residues. Germline V CDR1 and CDR2: SGHRS, YFSETQ. Worth noting for this clone: What it binds is not known. The same CDR3 arises from other DNA sequences in this sample as well.

Study-wide results and caveats: Mostly white British, mostly female donors; authors suggested clonal diversity may be underestimated.

Clones were sequenced by immunoSEQ multiplex PCR, and TCRdb holds only the in-frame ones, with some missing. The repertoire holds under 170,000 clones, with around 94% as singletons. This chain joins TRBV5-1 and TRBJ1-4, with D perhaps matching TRBD1 (5 bases). Sample: peripheral blood, taken on day 0 of AZD1222 vaccination. This clonotype was obtained from an adult in good health. The CDR3 sequence is CASSLGQLNEKLFF. DNA for the CDR3: TGCGCCAGCAGCTTGGGACAGCTAAATGAAAAACTGTTTTTT.